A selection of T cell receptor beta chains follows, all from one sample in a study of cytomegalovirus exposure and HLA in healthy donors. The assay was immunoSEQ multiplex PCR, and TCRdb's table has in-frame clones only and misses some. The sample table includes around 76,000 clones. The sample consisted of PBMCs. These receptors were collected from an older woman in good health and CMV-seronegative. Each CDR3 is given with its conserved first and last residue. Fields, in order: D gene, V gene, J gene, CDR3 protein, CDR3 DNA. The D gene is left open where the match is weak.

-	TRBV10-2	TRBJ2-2	CASSVVENTGELLF	TGCGCCAGCAGTGTTGTAGAAAACACCGGGGAGCTGCTTTTT
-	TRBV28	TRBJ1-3	CASSPHDSSSGNTIYF	TGTGCCAGCAGTCCTCACGACAGCAGCTCTGGAAACACCATATATTTT
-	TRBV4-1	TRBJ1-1	CASSQGVGVNTEAFF	TGCGCCAGCAGCCAAGGTGTCGGGGTAAACACTGAAGCTTTCTTT
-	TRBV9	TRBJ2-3	CASSVEDRKTDTQYF	TGTGCCAGCAGCGTAGAAGACAGGAAAACAGATACGCAGTATTTT
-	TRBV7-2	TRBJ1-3	CASSLAGLPNSGNTIYF	TGTGCCAGCAGCTTAGCGGGCCTGCCTAACTCTGGAAACACCATATATTTT
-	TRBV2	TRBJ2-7	CASKIASDPSYEQYF	TGTGCCAGCAAAATAGCTAGCGACCCCTCCTACGAGCAGTACTTC
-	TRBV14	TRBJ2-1	CASSQVDFYNEQFF	TGTGCCAGCAGCCAAGTGGACTTTTACAATGAGCAGTTCTTC
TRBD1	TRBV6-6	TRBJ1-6	CASIDRAPNNSPLHF	TGTGCCAGCATTGACAGGGCCCCCAATAATTCACCCCTCCACTTT
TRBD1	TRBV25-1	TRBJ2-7	CASSGQGRPYEQYF	TGTGCCAGCAGTGGACAGGGACGACCCTACGAGCAGTACTTC
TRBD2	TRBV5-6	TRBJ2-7	CASSLVSGVSYEQYF	TGTGCCAGCAGCTTGGTTAGCGGGGTTTCCTACGAGCAGTACTTC
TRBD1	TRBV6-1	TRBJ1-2	CASSVGSAGGDGYTF	TGTGCCAGCAGTGTGGGGTCGGCAGGGGGCGATGGCTACACCTTC
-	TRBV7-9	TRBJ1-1	CASSSPLGQGGSTEAFF	TGTGCCAGCAGCTCCCCACTCGGGCAGGGCGGGAGCACTGAAGCTTTCTTT
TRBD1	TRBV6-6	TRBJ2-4	CASSYGTGRAKNIQYF	TGTGCCAGCAGTTACGGGACAGGGCGAGCCAAAAACATTCAGTACTTC